This T cell receptor (beta chain) stems from a study of beta chain features in type 1 diabetes. Concerning this clone itself: As yet, its antigen is unknown.

Researchers reported sorting CD4+ naive, central memory, regulatory and stem cell-like memory cells via CD45RO/CCR7/CD25/CD127/CD95/CD27. All of the isolated RNA was reverse transcribed, so expressed TCRB transcripts were sequenced. Deep immunoSEQ sequencing covered naive, central memory and regulatory T cell samples. Here immunoSEQ multiplex PCR was the method, and the copy in TCRdb shows in-frame clones only, minus some. The data hold about 150,000 clones, with less than 9.5% observed a single time. Study-wide findings and caveats: There was no resolution here of whether HLA type influences TCRB rearrangement.

Material: central memory CD4+ T cells from blood. The source is a man between 18 and 29 years old in good health.

In DNA, the CDR3 is TGTGCCAGCAGCTCCAGGGGAAGCAATCAGCCCCAGCATTTT. Encoded protein: CASSSRGSNQPQHF. This chain joins TRBV7-9 and TRBJ1-5; possible D gene TRBD1, 6 bases. CDR1 is SEHNR and CDR2 is FQNEAQ in the germline V gene (reference sequence). CDR3 size: 14 residues. Trimming removed 4 bases from V and 1 base from J, with 8 bases in between.